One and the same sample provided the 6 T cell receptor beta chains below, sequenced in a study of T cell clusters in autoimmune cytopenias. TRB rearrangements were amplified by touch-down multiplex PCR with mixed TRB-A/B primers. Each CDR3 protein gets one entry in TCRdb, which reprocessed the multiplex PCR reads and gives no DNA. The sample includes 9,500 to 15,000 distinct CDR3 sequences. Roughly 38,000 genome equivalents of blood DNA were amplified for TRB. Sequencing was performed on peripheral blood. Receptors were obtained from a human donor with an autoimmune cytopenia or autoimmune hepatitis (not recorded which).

CDR3 residues: CASSPGQGRGIEAFF. The rearrangement uses TRBV5-4 and TRBJ1-1; absent DNA, TCRdb's TRBD1 call cannot be checked. This CDR3 has 15 residues. CDR1 SGHNT and CDR2 YYREEE come from the germline V gene (reference sequence).

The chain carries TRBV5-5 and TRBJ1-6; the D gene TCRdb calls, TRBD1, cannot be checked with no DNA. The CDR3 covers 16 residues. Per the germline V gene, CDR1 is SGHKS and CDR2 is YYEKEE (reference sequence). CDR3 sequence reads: CASSSGGGQNNSPLHF.

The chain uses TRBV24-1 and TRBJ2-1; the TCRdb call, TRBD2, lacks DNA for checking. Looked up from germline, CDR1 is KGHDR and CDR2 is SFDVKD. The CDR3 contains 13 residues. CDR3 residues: CATSDLAESEQFF.

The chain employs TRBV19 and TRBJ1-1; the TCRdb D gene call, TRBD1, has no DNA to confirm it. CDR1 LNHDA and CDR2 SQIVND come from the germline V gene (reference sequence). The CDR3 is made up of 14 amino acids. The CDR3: CASTAGQNPRKAFF.

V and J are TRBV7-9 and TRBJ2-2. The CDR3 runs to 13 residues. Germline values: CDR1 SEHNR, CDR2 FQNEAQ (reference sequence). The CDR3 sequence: CASSLHNTGELFF.

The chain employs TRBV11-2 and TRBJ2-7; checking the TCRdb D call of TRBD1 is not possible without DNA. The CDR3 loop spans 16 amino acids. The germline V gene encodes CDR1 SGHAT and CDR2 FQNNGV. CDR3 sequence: CASSRRLGPVHYEQYF.